Listed below are T cell receptor beta chains from one sample, sequenced in a study of T cell responses to AZD1222 COVID-19 vaccine. Sequencing was performed with immunoSEQ multiplex PCR; in TCRdb, only in-frame clones are kept and a portion is missing. The data contain roughly 150,000 clones, about nine tenths of them singletons. The material sequenced was peripheral blood, taken 28 days after the second AZD1222 dose. These receptors came from an adult who received the AZD1222 COVID-19 vaccine. The CDR3 runs from the conserved cysteine through the conserved F or W. The order of the fields is J gene, clone size, D gene, V gene, CDR3 protein, CDR3 DNA. D genes are given only for firm matches. The size entry is marked missing in some rows and otherwise reads once, few, many or a size class.

j_call: TRBJ1-1
clone_size: few
d_call: -
v_call: TRBV10-3
cdr3_aa: CAIEPSGGLGTEAFF
cdr3_nt: TGTGCCATCGAACCTTCGGGGGGTTTGGGCACTGAAGCTTTCTTT

j_call: TRBJ2-7
clone_size: -
d_call: TRBD2
v_call: TRBV10-3
cdr3_aa: CAISESSGTSYEQYF
cdr3_nt: TGTGCCATCAGTGAGTCTAGCGGGACCTCCTACGAGCAGTACTTC

j_call: TRBJ1-1
clone_size: -
d_call: -
v_call: TRBV9
cdr3_aa: CASSALAGDTEAFF
cdr3_nt: TGTGCCAGCAGCGCCCTGGCAGGGGATACTGAAGCTTTCTTT

j_call: TRBJ2-3
clone_size: once
d_call: -
v_call: TRBV9
cdr3_aa: CASSVSTTDTQYF
cdr3_nt: TGTGCCAGCAGCGTATCCACCACAGATACGCAGTATTTT

j_call: TRBJ1-1
clone_size: -
d_call: -
v_call: TRBV11-3
cdr3_aa: CASSLEMGVFGNTEAFF
cdr3_nt: TGTGCCAGCAGCTTAGAAATGGGGGTATTCGGGAACACTGAAGCTTTCTTT

j_call: TRBJ1-5
clone_size: -
d_call: -
v_call: TRBV18
cdr3_aa: CASSPAGGQPQHF
cdr3_nt: TGTGCCAGCTCACCGGCGGGAGGTCAGCCCCAGCATTTT

j_call: TRBJ2-1
clone_size: -
d_call: TRBD1
v_call: TRBV9
cdr3_aa: CASSVSKDRKRITGYNEQFF
cdr3_nt: TGTGCCAGCAGCGTAAGCAAGGACAGGAAACGGATAACCGGCTACAATGAGCAGTTCTTC

j_call: TRBJ1-2
clone_size: -
d_call: TRBD1
v_call: TRBV5-6
cdr3_aa: CASSLEEGAYSYGYTF
cdr3_nt: TGTGCCAGCAGCTTGGAGGAGGGGGCCTACTCCTATGGCTACACCTTC

j_call: TRBJ2-7
clone_size: -
d_call: TRBD1
v_call: TRBV14
cdr3_aa: CASSQGTAVQYF
cdr3_nt: TGTGCCAGCAGCCAGGGGACAGCGGTGCAGTACTTC

j_call: TRBJ1-5
clone_size: -
d_call: -
v_call: TRBV4-1
cdr3_aa: CASSQYSGSNQPQHF
cdr3_nt: TGCGCCAGCAGCCAGTATTCGGGATCGAATCAGCCCCAGCATTTT